This is a list of T cell receptor beta chains from one sample in a study of cytomegalovirus exposure and HLA in healthy donors. Only in-frame clones appear in the TCRdb table, and some are missing; sequencing was by immunoSEQ multiplex PCR. The table has under 150,000 clones, 81% seen once; the top ten hold 3.9%. The sample taken for sequencing was PBMCs. The receptor source for this set is a woman aged 25 to 45 in good health and CMV-seronegative. The CDR3 runs from the conserved cysteine through the conserved F or W. D genes are given only for firm matches. Part of the rows lack a size; the others show once, few, many or a class for expanded clones.

length	J	D	V	size	DNA	CDR3
14	TRBJ2-3	TRBD1	TRBV19	-	TGTGCCAGTTGGGGACAGACTAGCACAGATACGCAGTATTTT	CASWGQTSTDTQYF
16	TRBJ2-5	TRBD1	TRBV5-1	-	TGCGCCAGCAGCCGTGGACAGGGTTTTATTGAAGAGACCCAGTACTTC	CASSRGQGFIEETQYF
15	TRBJ1-2	-	TRBV4-1	-	TGCGCCAGCAGCCAAGCGGAGGACAGCCGCTATGGCTACACCTTC	CASSQAEDSRYGYTF
14	TRBJ2-3	-	TRBV4-3	-	TGCGCCAGCAGCCAAGGACTTAGCACAGATACGCAGTATTTT	CASSQGLSTDTQYF
14	TRBJ2-7	TRBD2	TRBV4-3	-	TGCGCCAGCAGCCAATTAGCGGGCTCCTACGAGCAGTACTTC	CASSQLAGSYEQYF
14	TRBJ2-2	TRBD1	TRBV29-1	-	TGCAGCGTTTCCAGGGACAGGAAAACCGGGGAGCTGTTTTTT	CSVSRDRKTGELFF
16	TRBJ2-5	TRBD2	TRBV7-7	-	TGTGCTAGCAGCTTAGCGAAGGCTAGCGGACAAGAGACCCAGTACTTC	CASSLAKASGQETQYF
14	TRBJ2-1	-	TRBV10-3	-	TGTGCCATCACCTCAGCGGCACAGGGCTATGAGCAGTTCTTC	CAITSAAQGYEQFF
16	TRBJ2-1	-	TRBV4-1	once	TGCGCCAGCAGCCAAGGGTTCCTAGGGGGACACAATGAGCAGTTCTTC	CASSQGFLGGHNEQFF
14	TRBJ1-1	-	TRBV19	-	TGTGCCAGTAGTACCGACAGGACGAATACTGAAGCTTTCTTT	CASSTDRTNTEAFF
14	TRBJ2-7	TRBD1	TRBV9	-	TGTGCCAGCAGCCTCCGGGACAGTGCCTACGAGCAGTACTTC	CASSLRDSAYEQYF
15	TRBJ1-6	-	TRBV5-5	once	TGTGCCAGCAGCCCCCACGTAGGGACAAATTCACCCCTCCACTTT	CASSPHVGTNSPLHF
16	TRBJ2-3	-	TRBV28	-	TGTGCCAGCAGTCCCCACGGCGGGGAAAGCACAGATACGCAGTATTTT	CASSPHGGESTDTQYF
15	TRBJ2-7	TRBD2	TRBV10-2	once	TGCGCCAGCAGCGAACCGGGACTAGGGTTCTACGAGCAGTACTTC	CASSEPGLGFYEQYF
15	TRBJ2-7	TRBD1	TRBV6-6	-	TGTGCCAGCACGAGTGCCCGAGACAGGGGGTACGAGCAGTACTTC	CASTSARDRGYEQYF
14	TRBJ2-3	-	TRBV5-4	few	TGTGCCAGCAGCTTGGCGGGGTGGGCAGATACGCAGTATTTT	CASSLAGWADTQYF
14	TRBJ1-5	-	TRBV28	few	TGTGCCAGCAGTTTAAGGGGATTGGAACAGCCCCAGCATTTT	CASSLRGLEQPQHF
13	TRBJ2-5	TRBD1	TRBV30	once	TGTGCTGGGGATCGGACAGGGGGCGAGACCCAGTACTTC	CAGDRTGGETQYF
15	TRBJ2-5	-	TRBV13	-	TGTGCCAGCAGTACGGCGGGGCGGTCCCAAGAGACCCAGTACTTC	CASSTAGRSQETQYF
13	TRBJ2-7	-	TRBV2	-	TGTGCCAGCAGTACAGAAGGGGACTACGAGCAGTACTTC	CASSTEGDYEQYF
16	TRBJ2-7	-	TRBV28	-	TGTGCTAGCAGTCCCCAGGGTGGAGCACCTGCCTACGAGCAGTACTTC	CASSPQGGAPAYEQYF
14	TRBJ1-1	-	TRBV6-1	few	TGTGCCAGCAGTGAAAGCCTACGTGGCACTGAAGCTTTCTTT	CASSESLRGTEAFF
14	TRBJ2-7	TRBD1	TRBV7-9	-	TGTGCCAGCAGCTCGGACAGGCTCACCTACGAGCAGTACTTC	CASSSDRLTYEQYF
14	TRBJ2-3	-	TRBV7-3	-	TGTGCCAGCAGCTTAGCAACTAGTACGGATACGCAGTATTTT	CASSLATSTDTQYF
15	TRBJ2-4	TRBD2	TRBV15	-	TGTGCCACCACCCAAGCGGGGGGCACCAAAAACATTCAGTACTTC	CATTQAGGTKNIQYF
16	TRBJ1-1	-	TRBV18	-	TGTGCCAGCTCACCCAGCGGACAGTTGATGAACACTGAAGCTTTCTTT	CASSPSGQLMNTEAFF
19	TRBJ2-2	TRBD2	TRBV7-2	-	TGTGCCAGCAGCCCCACGGGGATAGGGAGGGCCGCGAACACCGGGGAGCTGTTTTTT	CASSPTGIGRAANTGELFF
15	TRBJ2-2	TRBD2	TRBV9	-	TGTGCCAGCAGTAAAGCGGGAGGGGAGGCCGGGGAGCTGTTTTTT	CASSKAGGEAGELFF
14	TRBJ2-1	TRBD1	TRBV29-1	-	TGCAGCGTTGATGTTCGGACAGGGATCATTGAGCAGTTCTTC	CSVDVRTGIIEQFF
16	TRBJ2-1	TRBD2	TRBV7-2	few	TGTGCCAGCAGTCGTTGGGGGGGAGCATCCTACAATGAGCAGTTCTTC	CASSRWGGASYNEQFF
14	TRBJ1-2	-	TRBV5-6	once	TGTGCCAGCAGCTTCCTGACAGGAATCTATGGCTACACCTTC	CASSFLTGIYGYTF
19	TRBJ1-2	-	TRBV7-9	-	TGTGCCAGCAGCCCGCCCGGACAGTTTCCTGGGGAAAACTACTATGGCTACACCTTC	CASSPPGQFPGENYYGYTF
20	TRBJ2-5	-	TRBV1	-	TGCACCAGCAGCCCCCGGACTAGCGGGAGAAGAGGTGGGGAAAAAGAGACCCAGTACTTC	CTSSPRTSGRRGGEKETQYF
16	TRBJ2-2	-	TRBV27	once	TGTGCCAGCAGTTTTTACGAGGTCCGAGACACCGGGGAGCTGTTTTTT	CASSFYEVRDTGELFF
14	TRBJ2-2	-	TRBV6-4	-	TGTGCCAGCAGTGACTCACAGGACACCGGGGAGCTGTTTTTT	CASSDSQDTGELFF
17	TRBJ1-4	-	TRBV15	-	TGTGCCACCAGCAGGGGAAACCCACAGGGCTTTAATGAAAAACTGTTTTTT	CATSRGNPQGFNEKLFF
15	TRBJ2-7	TRBD2	TRBV11-3	-	TGTGCCAGCAGCTTGAGACCTAGCGGGAGCTACGAGCAGTACTTC	CASSLRPSGSYEQYF
14	TRBJ2-7	TRBD1	TRBV5-8	-	TGTGCCAGCTATCGGGGACAGGACTTCTACGAGCAGTACTTC	CASYRGQDFYEQYF
14	TRBJ1-1	TRBD1	TRBV27	-	TGTGCCAGCAGTTTTAGGACAGGGGGCGCGGGAGCTTTCTTT	CASSFRTGGAGAFF
14	TRBJ1-2	-	TRBV5-4	-	TGTGCCAGCAGCTTGGATGGCGGTAACTATGGCTACACCTTC	CASSLDGGNYGYTF
13	TRBJ1-1	-	TRBV6-5	-	TGTGCCAGCAGTGCAAACAGGGAGACTGAAGCTTTCTTT	CASSANRETEAFF
14	TRBJ2-5	-	TRBV6-1	-	TGTGCCAGCAGTGAGATAGGCAGGGGAGAGACCCAGTACTTC	CASSEIGRGETQYF
12	TRBJ2-7	-	TRBV7-9	-	TGTTCCAGCACCACTTCCTCCGGCGAGCAGTACTTC	CSSTTSSGEQYF
15	TRBJ2-3	TRBD2	TRBV5-1	-	TGCGCCAGCAGTCAGACTAGCGGGAGTCAAGATACGCAGTATTTT	CASSQTSGSQDTQYF
13	TRBJ2-7	-	TRBV10-2	-	TGCGCCATCACCCCCGGGGACACCAACGAGCAGTACTTC	CAITPGDTNEQYF
15	TRBJ1-4	-	TRBV30	-	TGTGCCTGGAGTCCAATAGAGGCTACTAATGAAAAACTGTTTTTT	CAWSPIEATNEKLFF
14	TRBJ1-1	-	TRBV30	few	TGTGCCTGGAGGTACGAACGGGACAAGAGGGTAGCTTTCTTT	CAWRYERDKRVAFF
13	TRBJ1-4	-	TRBV28	-	TGTGCCAGCCGCTGGCAGGGTGAGGAAAAACTGTTTTTT	CASRWQGEEKLFF